This T cell receptor beta chain originates from a study of blood T cell repertoires in COVID-19. The overall study: Sources were T cells, B-cell-depleted T cells, or PBMCs; the material itself was cDNA or gDNA.

Produced via immunoSEQ multiplex PCR; TCRdb's table is partial and in-frame only. The table shows more than 300,000 clones, with 88% occurring only once. The CDR3 covers 16 residues. The J segment lost 4 bases and the V segment lost 5 bases, leaving 13 bases of the junction unmatched. Germline lookup yields CDR1 SGHAT and CDR2 FQNNGV. The rearrangement links TRBV11-2 to TRBJ2-7; 8 bases are shared with TRBD2. Sequencing was done on a sample of PBMCs or T cells enriched from blood (not recorded which). This sequence was found in a woman under 30 who had recovered from COVID-19. The CDR3 loop reads CASSGRSGGVSYEQYF. In DNA form, the CDR3 reads TGTGCCAGCAGCGGTAGGAGCGGGGGAGTTTCATACGAGCAGTACTTC.